This T cell receptor (beta chain) was captured in a study of response to subunit inactivated influenza vaccine. Germline CDR1 and CDR2: SQVTM and ANQGSEA. V lost 5 bases, J lost 7 bases, and 21 bases lay in between. This CDR3 comprises 15 residues. Via MiXCR, TCRdb re-called the RT-PCR reads, giving one row per CDR3 protein. The table records over 400,000 distinct CDR3 sequences, 13% of them present only once. This sequence joins TRBV29-1 and TRBJ2-1; possibly TRBD1 or TRBD2 for D (6 bases each). The sequence was collected from a middle-aged man who received an inactivated influenza vaccine. This material consisted of PBMCs from blood, taken more than 35 days after vaccination. The CDR3 region is CSVRAGSGARNEQFF. The CDR3 nucleotides read TGCAGCGTTCGCGCGGGATCAGGGGCCCGGAATGAGCAGTTCTTC.